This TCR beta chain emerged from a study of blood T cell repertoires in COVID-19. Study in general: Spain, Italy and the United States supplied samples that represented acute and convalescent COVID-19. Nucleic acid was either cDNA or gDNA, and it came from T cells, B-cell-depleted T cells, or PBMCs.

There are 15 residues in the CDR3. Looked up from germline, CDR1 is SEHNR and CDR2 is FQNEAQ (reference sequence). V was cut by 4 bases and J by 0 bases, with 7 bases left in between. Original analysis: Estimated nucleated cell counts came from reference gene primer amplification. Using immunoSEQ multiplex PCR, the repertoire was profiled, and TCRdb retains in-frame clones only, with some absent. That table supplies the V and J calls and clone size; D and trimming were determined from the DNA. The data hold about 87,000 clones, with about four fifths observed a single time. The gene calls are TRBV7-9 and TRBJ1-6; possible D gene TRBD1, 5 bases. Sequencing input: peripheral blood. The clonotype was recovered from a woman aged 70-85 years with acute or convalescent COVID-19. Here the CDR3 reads CASSSDSSYNSPLHF. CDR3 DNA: TGTGCCAGCAGCTCAGACAGCTCCTATAATTCACCCCTCCACTTT.